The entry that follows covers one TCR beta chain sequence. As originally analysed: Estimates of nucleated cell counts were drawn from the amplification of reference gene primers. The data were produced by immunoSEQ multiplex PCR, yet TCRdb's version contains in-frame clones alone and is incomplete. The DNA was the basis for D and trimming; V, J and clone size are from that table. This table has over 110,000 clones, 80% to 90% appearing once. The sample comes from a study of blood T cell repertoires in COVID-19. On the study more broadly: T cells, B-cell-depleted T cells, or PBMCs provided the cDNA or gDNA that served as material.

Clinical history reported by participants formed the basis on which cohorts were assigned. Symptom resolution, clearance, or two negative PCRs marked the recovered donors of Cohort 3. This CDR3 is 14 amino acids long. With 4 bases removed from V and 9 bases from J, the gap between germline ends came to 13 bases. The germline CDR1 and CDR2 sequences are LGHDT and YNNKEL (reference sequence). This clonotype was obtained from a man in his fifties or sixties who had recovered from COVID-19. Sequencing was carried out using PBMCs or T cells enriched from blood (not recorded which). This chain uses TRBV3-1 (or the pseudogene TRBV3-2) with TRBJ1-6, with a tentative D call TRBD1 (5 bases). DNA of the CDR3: TGTGCCAGCAGCCGGGACTTCAGGAGTTCACCCCTCCACTTT. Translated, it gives CASSRDFRSSPLHF.